The 9 T cell receptor beta chains listed next were all sequenced from one sample in a study of blood T cell repertoires in COVID-19. Here immunoSEQ multiplex PCR was the method, and the copy in TCRdb shows in-frame clones only, minus some. This sample has 110,000 to 150,000 clones, with about 80% found just once. The material sequenced was peripheral blood. The receptors come from a man aged 65-85 years who had recovered from COVID-19.

This rearrangement joins TRBV15 to TRBJ1-4; weak D call: TRBD1 (6 bases). V lost 0 bases to trimming and J lost 4 bases, with 9 bases between them. From germline, CDR1 is LNHNV and CDR2 YYDKDF (reference sequence). The CDR3 has 15 amino acids. The CDR3 DNA follows: TGTGCCACCAGCAGAGACGGGGGGCATAATGAAAAACTGTTTTTT. Translation: CATSRDGGHNEKLFF.

This clone was counted between two and nine times. This chain links TRBV6-2 or TRBV6-3 with TRBJ2-5, with D tentatively TRBD1 (6 bases). In germline, CDR1 is MNHEY, CDR2 SVGEGT. The V gene lost 4 bases and the J gene lost 1 base, with 10 bases spanning the gap. This CDR3 is 14 amino acids long. The CDR3 nucleotides read TGTGCCAGCAGTTCCAACAGGGCCCAAGAGACCCAGTACTTC. Protein: CASSSNRAQETQYF.

The chain has TRBV10-1 and TRBJ2-7; 9 nucleotides align to TRBD1. The length of the CDR3 is 12 residues. Germline lookup yields CDR1 WNHNN and CDR2 SYGVQD (reference sequence). V shed 8 bases and J 5 bases; nucleotides not matched to a gene: 4. The CDR3, as DNA: TGCGCCAGCGGGGACAGGGCAAACGAGCAGTACTTC. Translating it yields CASGDRANEQYF.

The chain recombines TRBV6-2 or TRBV6-3 with TRBJ2-1; 9 bases are shared with TRBD2. The germline V gene encodes CDR1 MNHEY and CDR2 SVGEGT. This CDR3 contains 15 residues. V dropped 5 bases and J dropped 6; count of bases not matched to a gene: 8. The CDR3 reads CASSNMAGGANEQFF. For the CDR3, the DNA is TGTGCCAGCAGTAACATGGCGGGAGGGGCCAATGAGCAGTTCTTC.

The J gene is TRBJ1-2, the V gene TRBV29-1; D not certain. V was shortened by 4 bases and J by 0 bases, with 15 bases between the two germline ends. The CDR3 spans 15 residues. Looked up from germline, CDR1 is SQVTM and CDR2 is ANQGSEA. The CDR3 sequence: CSVGLGRGTNYGYTF. Written as DNA, the CDR3 is TGCAGCGTTGGCCTGGGTAGAGGGACTAACTATGGCTACACCTTC.

V is TRBV13 and J is TRBJ1-5; unclear D gene. Germline CDR1 is PRHDT and CDR2 is FYEKMQ (reference sequence). This CDR3 comprises 13 residues. V lost 5 bases and J lost 5, with 10 bases in between. CDR3 nucleotide sequence: TGTGCCAGCAGCCCAGGCGGGGATCAGCCCCAGCATTTT. It yields the protein CASSPGGDQPQHF. The full variable domain, rest sourced from reference TRBV13 and TRBJ1-5, is AAGVIQSPRHLIKEKRETATLKCYPIPRHDTVYWYQQGPGQDPQFLISFYEKMQSDKGSIPDRFSAQQFSDYHSELNMSSLELGDSALYFCASSPGGDQPQHFGDGTRLSIL.

This chain connects TRBV5-1 to TRBJ1-1, with no clear D. The CDR3 contains 14 residues. V was pared by 0 bases and J by 3 bases, with 9 bases between. The germline CDR1 and CDR2 sequences are SGHRS and YFSETQ. CDR3 region: CASSLGLRDTEAFF. Here the CDR3 DNA reads TGCGCCAGCAGCTTGGGTTTGAGGGACACTGAAGCTTTCTTT.

The chain couples TRBV5-4 to TRBJ2-7, with 10 bases lining up with TRBD2. The V segment lost 3 bases and the J segment 0 bases; nucleotides outside the gene matches: 3. Per the germline V gene, CDR1 is SGHNT and CDR2 is YYREEE (reference sequence). The CDR3 is 15 residues long. CDR3 DNA sequence: TGTGCCAGCAGCTGGACTAGCGGTCCCTCCTACGAGCAGTACTTC. Protein sequence: CASSWTSGPSYEQYF.

This clone was counted a single time. V gene TRBV19 combines with J gene TRBJ1-6, with 7 bases aligning to TRBD1. Germline V gene data show CDR1 as LNHDA and CDR2 as SQIVND (reference sequence). This CDR3 comprises 17 residues. V lost 0 bases and J lost 7; bases outside the gene matches: 9. The DNA of the CDR3 is TGTGCCAGTAGTATAGAGGCCAGGGGGTTACGAAATTCACCCCTCCACTTT. Encoded protein: CASSIEARGLRNSPLHF.